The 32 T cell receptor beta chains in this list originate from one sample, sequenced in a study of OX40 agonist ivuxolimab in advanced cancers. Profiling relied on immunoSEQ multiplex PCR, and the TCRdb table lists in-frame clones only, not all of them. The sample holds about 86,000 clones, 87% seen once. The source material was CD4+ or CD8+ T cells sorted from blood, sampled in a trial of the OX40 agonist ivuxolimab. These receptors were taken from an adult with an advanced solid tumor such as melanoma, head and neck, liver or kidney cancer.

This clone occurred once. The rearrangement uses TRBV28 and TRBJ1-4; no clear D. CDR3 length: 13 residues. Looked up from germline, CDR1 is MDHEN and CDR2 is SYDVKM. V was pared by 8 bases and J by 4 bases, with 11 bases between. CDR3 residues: CASVGKLNEKLFF. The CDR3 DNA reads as TGTGCCAGCGTGGGAAAGCTTAATGAAAAACTGTTTTTT.

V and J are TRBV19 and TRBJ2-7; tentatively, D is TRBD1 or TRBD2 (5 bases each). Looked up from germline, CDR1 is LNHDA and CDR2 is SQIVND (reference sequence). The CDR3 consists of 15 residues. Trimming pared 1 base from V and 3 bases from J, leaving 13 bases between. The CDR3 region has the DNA TGTGCCAGTAGTATAGGAAGAGGGCAGGGCTACGAGCAGTACTTC. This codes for CASSIGRGQGYEQYF.

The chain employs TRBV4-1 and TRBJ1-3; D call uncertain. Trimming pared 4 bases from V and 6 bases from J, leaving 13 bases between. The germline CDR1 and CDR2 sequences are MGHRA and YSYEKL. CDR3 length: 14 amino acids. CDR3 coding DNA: TGCGCCAGCAGCCTTCTTTGGAAAGAAAACACCATATATTTT. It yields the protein CASSLLWKENTIYF.

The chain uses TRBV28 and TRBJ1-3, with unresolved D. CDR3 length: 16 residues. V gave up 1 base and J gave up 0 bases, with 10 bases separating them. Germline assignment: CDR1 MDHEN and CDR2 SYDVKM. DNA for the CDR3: TGTGCCAGCAGTTTATATTCGGCGGGCTCTGGAAACACCATATATTTT. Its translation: CASSLYSAGSGNTIYF.

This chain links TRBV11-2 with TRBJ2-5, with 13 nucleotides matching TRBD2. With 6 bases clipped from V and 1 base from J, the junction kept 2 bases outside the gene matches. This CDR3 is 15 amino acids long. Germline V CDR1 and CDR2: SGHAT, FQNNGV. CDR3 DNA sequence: TGTGCCAGCAGTCGGACTAGCGGGGGCCAAGAGACCCAGTACTTC. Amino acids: CASSRTSGGQETQYF.

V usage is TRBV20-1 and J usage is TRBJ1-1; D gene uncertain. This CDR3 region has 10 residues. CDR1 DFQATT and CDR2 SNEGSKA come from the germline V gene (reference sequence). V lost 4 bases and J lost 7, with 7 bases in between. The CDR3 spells CSAIRLEAFF. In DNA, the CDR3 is TGCAGTGCTATTCGCCTTGAAGCTTTCTTT.

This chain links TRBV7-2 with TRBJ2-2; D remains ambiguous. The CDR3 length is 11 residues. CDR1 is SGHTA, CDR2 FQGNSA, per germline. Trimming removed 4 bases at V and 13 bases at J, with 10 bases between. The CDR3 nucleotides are TGTGCCAGCAGCTCTAGGTGGTGGCTGTTTTTT. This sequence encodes CASSSRWWLFF.

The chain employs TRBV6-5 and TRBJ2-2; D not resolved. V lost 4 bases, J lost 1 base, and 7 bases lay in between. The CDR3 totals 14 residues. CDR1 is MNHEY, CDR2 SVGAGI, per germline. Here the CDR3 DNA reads TGTGCCAGCAGTTCTCCATTGAACACCGGGGAGCTGTTTTTT. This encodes CASSSPLNTGELFF.

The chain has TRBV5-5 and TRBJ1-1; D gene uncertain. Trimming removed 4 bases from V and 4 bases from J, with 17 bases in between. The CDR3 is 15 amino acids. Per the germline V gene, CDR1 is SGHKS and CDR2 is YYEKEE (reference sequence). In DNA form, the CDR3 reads TGTGCCAGCAGCGCGGGATGGGGTAAGGGCACTGAAGCTTTCTTT. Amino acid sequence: CASSAGWGKGTEAFF. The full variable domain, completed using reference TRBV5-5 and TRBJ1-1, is DAGVTQSPTHLIKTRGQQVTLRCSPISGHKSVSWYQQVLGQGPQFIFQYYEKEERGRGNFPDRFSARQFPNYSSELNVNALLLGDSALYLCASSAGWGKGTEAFFGQGTRLTVV.

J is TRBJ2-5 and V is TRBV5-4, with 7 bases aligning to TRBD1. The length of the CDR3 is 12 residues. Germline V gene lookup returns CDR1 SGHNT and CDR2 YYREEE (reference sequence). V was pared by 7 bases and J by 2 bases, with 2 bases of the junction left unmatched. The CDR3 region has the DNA TGTGCCAGCGGGACAGTTCAAGAGACCCAGTACTTC. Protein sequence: CASGTVQETQYF.

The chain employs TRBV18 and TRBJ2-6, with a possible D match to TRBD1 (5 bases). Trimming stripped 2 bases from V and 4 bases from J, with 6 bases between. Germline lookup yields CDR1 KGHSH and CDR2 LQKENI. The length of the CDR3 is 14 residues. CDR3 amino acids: CASSPTGGANVLTF. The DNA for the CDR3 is TGTGCCAGCTCACCAACAGGCGGGGCCAACGTCCTGACTTTC.

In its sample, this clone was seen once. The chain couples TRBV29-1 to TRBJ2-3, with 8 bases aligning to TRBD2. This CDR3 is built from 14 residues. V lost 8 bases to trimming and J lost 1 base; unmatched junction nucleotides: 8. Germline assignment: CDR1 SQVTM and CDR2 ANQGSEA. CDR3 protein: CSSDTAGGTDTQYF. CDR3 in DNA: TGCAGCTCGGATACAGCGGGGGGCACAGATACGCAGTATTTT.

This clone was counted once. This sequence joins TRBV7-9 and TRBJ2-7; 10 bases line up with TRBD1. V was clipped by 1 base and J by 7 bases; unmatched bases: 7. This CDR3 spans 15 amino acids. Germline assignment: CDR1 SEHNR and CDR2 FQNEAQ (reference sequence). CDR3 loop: CASSLDVGQGREQYF. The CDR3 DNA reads TGTGCCAGCAGCTTAGATGTGGGACAGGGGCGGGAGCAGTACTTC.

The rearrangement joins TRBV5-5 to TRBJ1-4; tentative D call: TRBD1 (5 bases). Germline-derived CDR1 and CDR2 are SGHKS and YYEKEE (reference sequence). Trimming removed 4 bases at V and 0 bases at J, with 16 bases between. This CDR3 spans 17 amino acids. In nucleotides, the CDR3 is TGTGCCAGCAGCAGCTGGAAAGACAGAGCAACTAATGAAAAACTGTTTTTT. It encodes CASSSWKDRATNEKLFF.

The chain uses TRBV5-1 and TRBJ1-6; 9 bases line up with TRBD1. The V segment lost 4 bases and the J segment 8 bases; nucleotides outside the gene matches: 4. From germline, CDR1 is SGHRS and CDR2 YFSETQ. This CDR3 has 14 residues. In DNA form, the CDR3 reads TGCGCCAGCAGCCTCCGGGACAGGGATTCACCCCTCCACTTT. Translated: CASSLRDRDSPLHF.

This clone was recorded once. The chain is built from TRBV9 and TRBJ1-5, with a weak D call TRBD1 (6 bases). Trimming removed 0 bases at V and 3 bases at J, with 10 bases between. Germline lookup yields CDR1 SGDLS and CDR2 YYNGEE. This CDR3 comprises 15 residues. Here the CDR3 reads CASSVEGENNQPQHF. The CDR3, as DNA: TGTGCCAGCAGCGTAGAGGGGGAAAACAATCAGCCCCAGCATTTT.

The CDR3 protein is CASTDRGNEQFF. Here the CDR3 DNA reads TGTGCCAGCACGGACAGGGGTAATGAGCAGTTCTTC. J is TRBJ2-1 and V is TRBV6-5, with TRBD1 identical over 9 bases. J gave up 7 bases and V 7 bases, and 2 bases lay outside the gene matches. Per the germline V gene, CDR1 is MNHEY and CDR2 is SVGAGI. CDR3 length equals 12 residues.

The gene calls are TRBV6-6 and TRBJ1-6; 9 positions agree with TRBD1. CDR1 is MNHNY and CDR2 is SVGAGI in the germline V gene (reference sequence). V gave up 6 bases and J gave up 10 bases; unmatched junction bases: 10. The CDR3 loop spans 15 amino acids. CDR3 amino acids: CASRSTGGGQSPLHF. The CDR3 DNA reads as TGTGCCAGCAGATCAACAGGGGGCGGACAATCACCCCTCCACTTT.

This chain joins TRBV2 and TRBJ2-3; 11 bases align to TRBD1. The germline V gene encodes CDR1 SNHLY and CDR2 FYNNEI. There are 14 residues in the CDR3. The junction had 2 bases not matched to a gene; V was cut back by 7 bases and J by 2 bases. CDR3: CASTGQGATDTQYF. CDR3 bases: TGTGCCAGCACCGGACAGGGGGCCACAGATACGCAGTATTTT. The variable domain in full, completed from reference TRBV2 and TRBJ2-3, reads EPEVTQTPSHQVTQMGQEVILRCVPISNHLYFYWYRQILGQKVEFLVSFYNNEISEKSEIFDDQFSVERPDGSNFTLKIRSTKLEDSAMYFCASTGQGATDTQYFGPGTRLTVL.

The CDR3 DNA reads as TGCGCCAGCAGCTTGACTAGCGGGGGAATGGATACGCAGTATTTT. Translation gives CASSLTSGGMDTQYF. The chain recombines TRBV5-1 with TRBJ2-3, with 11 bases matching TRBD2. In germline, CDR1 is SGHRS, CDR2 YFSETQ. The CDR3 has 15 residues. V lost 1 base, J lost 6 bases, and 4 bases stayed unmatched.

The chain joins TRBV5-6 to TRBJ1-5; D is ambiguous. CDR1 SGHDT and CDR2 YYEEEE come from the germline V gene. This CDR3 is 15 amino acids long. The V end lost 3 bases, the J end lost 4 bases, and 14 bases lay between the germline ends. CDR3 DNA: TGTGCCAGCAGCTGGAAAGCCGGACCTAATCAGCCCCAGCATTTT. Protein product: CASSWKAGPNQPQHF.

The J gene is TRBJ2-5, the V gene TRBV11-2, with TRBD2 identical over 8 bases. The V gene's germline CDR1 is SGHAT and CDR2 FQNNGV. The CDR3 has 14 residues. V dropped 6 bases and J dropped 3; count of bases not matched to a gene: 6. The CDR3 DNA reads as TGTGCCAGCAGTACCGGACTAGCAGAAGAGACCCAGTACTTC. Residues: CASSTGLAEETQYF.

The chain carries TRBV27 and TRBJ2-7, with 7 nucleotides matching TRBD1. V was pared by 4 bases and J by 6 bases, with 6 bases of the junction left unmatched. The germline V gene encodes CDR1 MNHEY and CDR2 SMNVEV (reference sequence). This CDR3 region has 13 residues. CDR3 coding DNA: TGTGCCAGCAGTTGGGACAGACAAACCGAGCAGTACTTC. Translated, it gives CASSWDRQTEQYF.

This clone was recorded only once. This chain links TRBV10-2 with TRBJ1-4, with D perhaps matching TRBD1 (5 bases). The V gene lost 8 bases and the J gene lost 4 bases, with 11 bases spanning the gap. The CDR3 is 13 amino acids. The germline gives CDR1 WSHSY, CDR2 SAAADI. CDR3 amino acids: CASRRGFNEKLFF. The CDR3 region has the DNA TGCGCCAGCCGACGGGGCTTTAATGAAAAACTGTTTTTT.

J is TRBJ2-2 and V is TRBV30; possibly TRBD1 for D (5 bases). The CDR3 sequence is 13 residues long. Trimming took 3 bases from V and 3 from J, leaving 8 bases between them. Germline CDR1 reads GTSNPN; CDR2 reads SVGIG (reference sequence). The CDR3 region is CAWRGQYTGELFF. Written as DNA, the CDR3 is TGTGCCTGGAGAGGACAATACACCGGGGAGCTGTTTTTT.

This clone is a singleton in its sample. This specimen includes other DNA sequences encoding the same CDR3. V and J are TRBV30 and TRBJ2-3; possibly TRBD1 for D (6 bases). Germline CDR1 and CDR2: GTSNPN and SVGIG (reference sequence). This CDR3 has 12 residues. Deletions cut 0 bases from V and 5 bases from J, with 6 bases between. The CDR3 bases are TGTGCCTGGAGTGTAGGGGGAGATACGCAGTATTTT. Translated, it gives CAWSVGGDTQYF.

CDR3 in DNA: TGCGCCAGCAGCCCCCGGGGGGGCGGCTACACCTTC. It specifies CASSPRGGGYTF. The chain couples TRBV5-1 to TRBJ1-2; TRBD1 is a possible D gene (6 bases). CDR1 and CDR2 from the germline V gene are SGHRS and YFSETQ. The CDR3 has 12 amino acids. The V gene lost 4 bases and the J gene lost 8 bases, with 12 bases spanning the gap.

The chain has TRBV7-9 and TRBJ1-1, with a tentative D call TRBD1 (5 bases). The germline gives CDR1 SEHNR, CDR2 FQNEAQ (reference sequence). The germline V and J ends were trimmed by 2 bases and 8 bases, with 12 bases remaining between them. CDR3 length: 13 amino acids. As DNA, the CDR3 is TGTGCCAGCAGCTTAACCCAGGGAACAGAAGCTTTCTTT. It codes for CASSLTQGTEAFF.

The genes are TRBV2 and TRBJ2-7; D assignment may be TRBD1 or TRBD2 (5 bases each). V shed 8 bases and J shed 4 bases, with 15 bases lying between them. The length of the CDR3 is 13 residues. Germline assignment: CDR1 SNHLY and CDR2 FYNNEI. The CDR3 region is CASGGQGLYEQYF. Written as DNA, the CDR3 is TGTGCCAGCGGGGGTCAGGGCCTTTACGAGCAGTACTTC.

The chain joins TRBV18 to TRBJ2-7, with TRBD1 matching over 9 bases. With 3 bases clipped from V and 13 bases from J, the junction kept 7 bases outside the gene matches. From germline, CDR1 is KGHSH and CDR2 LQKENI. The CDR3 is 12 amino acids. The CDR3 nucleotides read TGTGCCAGCTCACCCATGGGACAGGGCCCTTACTTC. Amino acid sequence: CASSPMGQGPYF.

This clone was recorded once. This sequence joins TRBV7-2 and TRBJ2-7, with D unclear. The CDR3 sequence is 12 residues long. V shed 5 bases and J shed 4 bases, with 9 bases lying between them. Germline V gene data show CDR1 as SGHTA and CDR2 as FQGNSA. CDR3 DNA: TGTGCCAGCAGCCCGAAACAGTACGAGCAGTACTTC. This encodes CASSPKQYEQYF.

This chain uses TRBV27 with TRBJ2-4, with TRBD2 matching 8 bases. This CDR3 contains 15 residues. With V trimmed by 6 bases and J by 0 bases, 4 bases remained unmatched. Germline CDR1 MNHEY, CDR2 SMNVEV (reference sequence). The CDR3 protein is CASSRGGLAKNIQYF. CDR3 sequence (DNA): TGTGCCAGCAGCCGGGGGGGGTTAGCCAAAAACATTCAGTACTTC.